This T cell receptor beta chain was sequenced during a study of T cell responses to AZD1222 COVID-19 vaccine. The method was immunoSEQ multiplex PCR; TCRdb's version includes in-frame clones alone and lacks a portion of them. The sample lists over 100,000 clones, over 75% occurring once. Trimming removed 4 bases from V and 6 bases from J, with 10 bases in between. In germline, CDR1 is SNHLY, CDR2 FYNNEI. The CDR3 consists of 13 residues. Sequenced here: peripheral blood, sampled on day 0 of AZD1222 vaccination. This TCR was recovered from an adult in good health. The chain joins TRBV2 to TRBJ1-5; no firm D call. This chain's CDR3 is CASSVEGSQPQHF. CDR3 bases: TGTGCCAGCAGTGTGGAAGGGAGTCAGCCCCAGCATTTT.